The 18 T cell receptor beta chains below were found in one sample sequenced in a study of a mutant IDH1 vaccine in newly diagnosed glioma. As to time point: week 23, last vaccination. The investigators gave 300 ug of mutant IDH1 20-mer peptide in each vaccine dose, together with topical imiquimod. Produced via immunoSEQ multiplex PCR; TCRdb's table is partial and in-frame only. The profile shows about 60,000 clones, about 80% of them singletons. These TCRs are of unknown antigen specificity. The sequenced sample was PBMCs, obtained from a glioma patient whose treatment included an IDH1 peptide vaccine. The receptor set was obtained from a man aged 18 to 30 with glioma.

The chain combines TRBV11-2 with TRBJ1-3; D unclear. Germline loops: CDR1 SGHAT, CDR2 FQNNGV. This CDR3 has 16 amino acids. The V end was cut by 3 bases, the J end by 0 bases, with 12 bases between. The CDR3 here is CASSLGRANSGNTIYF. The DNA for the CDR3 is TGTGCCAGCAGCTTGGGCCGGGCGAACTCTGGAAACACCATATATTTT.

V and J are TRBV7-2 and TRBJ1-4; TRBD1 might be the D (5 bases). V shed 1 base and J shed 6 bases, with 9 bases lying between them. Germline assignment: CDR1 SGHTA and CDR2 FQGNSA. CDR3 length equals 14 residues. CDR3: CASSLGQGYEKLFF. CDR3 DNA sequence: TGTGCCAGCAGCTTAGGGCAGGGATATGAAAAACTGTTTTTT.

A few counts support this clone. The chain carries TRBV6-5 and TRBJ1-2, with D tentatively TRBD1 (6 bases). V gave up 4 bases and J gave up 8 bases, with 14 bases separating them. Germline-derived CDR1 and CDR2 are MNHEY and SVGAGI. This CDR3 contains 13 residues. For the CDR3, the DNA is TGTGCCAGCAGTTTTATCGGGGGACAAGGCTACACCTTC. It is translated as CASSFIGGQGYTF.

The chain has TRBV19 and TRBJ1-1; the D gene is possibly TRBD1 (5 bases). This CDR3 has 12 residues. V was pared by 5 bases and J by 4 bases, with 8 bases between. CDR1 is LNHDA and CDR2 is SQIVND in the germline V gene (reference sequence). The CDR3 loop is CASSLGVTEAFF. DNA of the CDR3: TGTGCCAGTAGTTTGGGGGTCACTGAAGCTTTCTTT.

DNA for the CDR3: TGTGCCAGCAGCTTACGACTGAAGAACACTGAAGCTTTCTTT. Translated, it gives CASSLRLKNTEAFF. This chain connects TRBV11-2 to TRBJ1-1; D not resolved. Trimming pared 2 bases from V and 1 base from J, leaving 8 bases between. This CDR3 spans 14 amino acids. CDR1 is SGHAT, CDR2 FQNNGV, per germline.

The table lists this clone with a few counts. The J gene is TRBJ1-5, the V gene TRBV4-3, with a weak D call TRBD1 (6 bases). This CDR3 has 16 amino acids. The V end lost 0 bases, the J end lost 4 bases, and 13 bases lay between the germline ends. CDR1 and CDR2 from the germline V gene are LGHNA and YSLEER. The CDR3 region has the DNA TGCGCCAGCAGCCAAGACAGGGGAGTTGGAAATCAGCCCCAGCATTTT. It encodes CASSQDRGVGNQPQHF.

The gene calls are TRBV27 and TRBJ1-2, with D perhaps matching TRBD1 (6 bases). V was pared by 0 bases and J by 4 bases, with 12 bases between. In germline, CDR1 is MNHEY, CDR2 SMNVEV (reference sequence). The CDR3 runs to 15 residues. CDR3 bases: TGTGCCAGCAGTTTATCCGGGCAGGGGAGCTATGGCTACACCTTC. It translates to CASSLSGQGSYGYTF.

The genes are TRBV27 and TRBJ1-2; D is possibly TRBD1 (6 bases). V lost 4 bases and J 0 bases, leaving 9 bases between the germline ends. The CDR3 spans 14 residues. Germline values: CDR1 MNHEY, CDR2 SMNVEV (reference sequence). The CDR3 DNA sequence: TGTGCCAGCAGTTCCCCAGGGGCTAACTATGGCTACACCTTC. This encodes CASSSPGANYGYTF.

The chain carries TRBV5-1 and TRBJ2-4; D not certain. The CDR3 loop spans 13 amino acids. CDR1 and CDR2 (germline): SGHRS, YFSETQ. The V end was cut by 0 bases, the J end by 5 bases, with 6 bases between. The CDR3 region is CASSLVAENIQYF. The CDR3 nucleotides read TGCGCCAGCAGCTTGGTCGCAGAAAACATTCAGTACTTC.

The gene calls are TRBV7-3 and TRBJ2-1, with 12 positions matching TRBD2. This CDR3 is built from 17 residues. V lost 5 bases and J lost 2; bases outside the gene matches: 7. CDR1 is SGHTA, CDR2 FQGTGA, per germline. The DNA of the CDR3 is TGTGCCAGCAGCCCCCGACTAGCGGGAGCAACCTACAATGAGCAGTTCTTC. This codes for CASSPRLAGATYNEQFF.

This clone was picked up a small number of times. The chain carries TRBV18 and TRBJ2-7; a weak D match, TRBD1 (6 bases). Germline assignment: CDR1 KGHSH and CDR2 LQKENI. With 3 bases removed from V and 4 bases from J, the gap between germline ends came to 16 bases. The CDR3 extends over 15 amino acids. The CDR3 loop reads CASSPGRTGPYEQYF. As DNA, the CDR3 is TGTGCCAGCTCACCTGGTAGAACAGGGCCTTACGAGCAGTACTTC.

This clone has a single count. The chain carries TRBV7-9 and TRBJ2-5; D gene ambiguous. Germline V CDR1 and CDR2: SEHNR, FQNEAQ (reference sequence). V lost 5 bases and J 5 bases, leaving 9 bases between the germline ends. This CDR3 has 12 residues. CDR3 in DNA: TGTGCCAGCAGCCTAGGTCTTGAGACCCAGTACTTC. This gives the protein CASSLGLETQYF. The full variable domain, completed using reference TRBV7-9 and TRBJ2-5, is DTGVSQNPRHKITKRGQNVTFRCDPISEHNRLYWYRQTLGQGPEFLTYFQNEAQLEKSRLLSDRFSAERPKGSFSTLEIQRTEQGDSAMYLCASSLGLETQYFGPGTRLLVL.

J is TRBJ2-4 and V is TRBV30; 10 nucleotides line up with TRBD2. Germline V gives CDR1 GTSNPN, CDR2 SVGIG (reference sequence). The CDR3 is made up of 13 amino acids. V trimming: 4 bases; J trimming: 11 bases; junction bases outside the gene matches: 8. The CDR3 is CAWTIQGTSVQYF. CDR3 in DNA: TGTGCCTGGACCATTCAAGGGACTAGCGTTCAGTACTTC.

This chain joins TRBV28 and TRBJ2-1, with TRBD1 matching 7 bases. Germline values: CDR1 MDHEN, CDR2 SYDVKM. V lost 2 bases, J lost 5 bases, and 6 bases stayed unmatched. The CDR3 extends over 15 amino acids. DNA for the CDR3: TGTGCCAGCAGTTTACAGGGGGTGATAAACAATGAGCAGTTCTTC. The encoded protein is CASSLQGVINNEQFF.

This rearrangement joins TRBV30 to TRBJ1-4; the match to TRBD1 covers 7 bases. The CDR3 runs 13 residues. The V segment lost 4 bases and the J segment 7 bases; nucleotides outside the gene matches: 6. The germline V gene has CDR1 GTSNPN and CDR2 SVGIG (reference sequence). The CDR3 spells CAWNRGGGEKLFF. The CDR3 bases are TGTGCCTGGAACAGGGGCGGGGGTGAAAAACTGTTTTTT.

The chain is built from TRBV4-2 and TRBJ2-2; D call uncertain. Per germline, CDR1 LGHNA and CDR2 YNFKEQ. The V gene lost 0 bases and the J gene lost 4 bases, with 9 bases spanning the gap. CDR3 length: 15 residues. CDR3 loop: CASSQDWGITGELFF. The CDR3 DNA sequence: TGTGCCAGCAGCCAAGATTGGGGAATCACCGGGGAGCTGTTTTTT.

The chain is built from TRBV27 and TRBJ1-2, with unresolved D. The CDR3 runs 12 residues. Germline V gene lookup returns CDR1 MNHEY and CDR2 SMNVEV (reference sequence). Trimming removed 6 bases at V and 5 bases at J, with 10 bases between. The CDR3 region has the DNA TGTGCCAGCAGCCTTCCGGGTTATGGCTACACCTTC. Protein sequence: CASSLPGYGYTF.

This rearrangement joins TRBV4-2 to TRBJ1-4, with a weak D call TRBD1 (6 bases). Trimming stripped 1 base from V and 4 bases from J, with 13 bases between. This CDR3 contains 16 residues. The germline V gene encodes CDR1 LGHNA and CDR2 YNFKEQ. The CDR3 coding sequence is TGTGCCAGCAGCCAAGGGGCGACAGGAGATAATGAAAAACTGTTTTTT. It encodes CASSQGATGDNEKLFF.